These 22 T cell receptor beta chains share one sample of origin, sequenced in a study of blood T cells in healthy people across ages. Next came a second PCR, run for about 7 to 12 cycles, which used a sample-barcoded 5' primer along with a J-beta primer mix. Via MiXCR, TCRdb re-called the 5' RACE reads, giving one row per CDR3 protein. The sample lists about 930,000 distinct CDR3 sequences; roughly 29% were seen once. The data were also submitted as part of a second study, on T cells of mothers and their children.

Input material: blood. These receptors were collected from a woman between 35 and 50 years old in good health.

This clonotype was detected many times. This chain joins TRBV12-3 or TRBV12-4 and TRBJ2-1; 8 bases match TRBD1. V was pared by 5 bases and J by 3 bases, with 9 bases of the junction left unmatched. The CDR3 is 16 residues long. The CDR3 loop is CASSMAGGYLYNEQFF. Here the CDR3 DNA reads TGTGCCAGCAGTATGGCAGGGGGCTACCTCTACAATGAGCAGTTCTTC.

This clonotype was seen a handful of times. The gene calls are TRBV25-1 and TRBJ2-3; no reliable D call. Germline CDR1 and CDR2: MGHDK and SYGVNS. Between the trimmed V and J ends, which lost 2 bases and 2 bases, there was a span of 8 bases. CDR3 size: 14 residues. This CDR3 is CASSERASTDTQYF. The CDR3 DNA follows: TGTGCCAGCAGTGAAAGGGCCTCCACAGATACGCAGTATTTT.

This clonotype was observed a handful of times. This chain joins TRBV9 and TRBJ2-3; TRBD2 agrees at 8 bases. Unmatched junction bases numbered 9, after V lost 6 bases and J lost 0 bases. The CDR3 loop spans 16 amino acids. CDR1 and CDR2 from the germline V gene are SGDLS and YYNGEE. For the CDR3, the DNA is TGTGCCAGCACCCTCGCTACTAGCGGTAGCACAGATACGCAGTATTTT. This codes for CASTLATSGSTDTQYF. Full variable domain (outside the CDR3, taken from reference TRBV9 and TRBJ2-3): DSGVTQTPKHLITATGQRVTLRCSPRSGDLSVYWYQQSLDQGLQFLIQYYNGEERAKGNILERFSAQQFPDLHSELNLSSLELGDSALYFCASTLATSGSTDTQYFGPGTRLTVL.

This clonotype was seen only once. The chain has TRBV15 and TRBJ2-7; D perhaps matches TRBD2 (5 bases). CDR1 is LNHNV and CDR2 is YYDKDF in the germline V gene (reference sequence). The CDR3 runs to 13 residues. V dropped 0 bases and J dropped 6 bases, with 9 bases sitting between them. The CDR3 loop reads CATSRDWRAEQYF. The CDR3 DNA reads TGTGCCACCAGCAGAGATTGGCGGGCCGAGCAGTACTTC.

This rearrangement joins TRBV5-1 to TRBJ2-7; possibly TRBD1 for D (7 bases). The CDR3 is 16 residues long. Trimming took off 4 bases at V and 2 bases at J, with 19 bases between the two ends. The V gene's germline CDR1 is SGHRS and CDR2 YFSETQ. Here the CDR3 reads CASSRGSGTAAYEQYF. CDR3 nucleotides: TGCGCCAGCAGCCGGGGGTCGGGGACAGCTGCCTACGAGCAGTACTTC.

In its sample, this clonotype was seen a few times. The V gene is TRBV20-1, the J gene TRBJ2-7, with 8 nucleotides matching TRBD2. Trimming removed 0 bases from V and 0 bases from J; junction bases left unmatched: 4. The CDR3 contains 15 residues. CDR1 and CDR2 (germline): DFQATT, SNEGSKA (reference sequence). CDR3 nucleotide sequence: TGCAGTGCTAGAGATCAGCGGGGGAGCTCCTACGAGCAGTACTTC. Its translation: CSARDQRGSSYEQYF.

The V call is TRBV12-3 or TRBV12-4, the J call TRBJ1-5; TRBD1 matches at 7 bases. V lost 5 bases, J lost 4 bases, and 8 bases stayed unmatched. The CDR3 runs 15 residues. The CDR3 sequence is CASSLDRRRNQPQHF. CDR3 in DNA: TGTGCCAGCAGTCTGGACAGGCGACGGAATCAGCCCCAGCATTTT.

This chain joins TRBV4-2 and TRBJ2-3, with TRBD1 as a possible D gene (6 bases). The CDR3 spans 16 residues. CDR1 and CDR2 from the germline V gene are LGHNA and YNFKEQ. V was shortened by 4 bases and J by 2 bases, with 16 bases between the two germline ends. CDR3 DNA sequence: TGTGCCAGCAGCCCGCAACCAGGGGTTATCACAGATACGCAGTATTTT. Protein sequence: CASSPQPGVITDTQYF.

This clonotype was detected once. A junction boundary mismatches the germline segment, possibly from a read error. The chain uses TRBV19 and TRBJ2-3; unclear D gene. CDR1 is LNHDA, CDR2 SQIVND, per germline (reference sequence). This CDR3 spans 14 amino acids. The CDR3 protein is CVSSIMGSTDTQYF. For the CDR3, the DNA is TGTGTCAGTAGTATAATGGGATCCACAGATACGCAGTATTTT.

With respect to this clonotype: Just one base apart from a much larger clone, this may be a read error. J is TRBJ1-2 and V is TRBV9; a possible D gene is TRBD1 (6 bases). CDR1 is SGDLS and CDR2 is YYNGEE in the germline V gene. There are 15 residues in the CDR3. This chain's CDR3 is CVSSGTGRPNYGYTF. In DNA form, the CDR3 reads TGTGTCAGCAGCGGTACAGGGAGGCCTAACTATGGCTACACCTTC.

This clonotype was seen more than once but under ten times. The chain joins TRBV7-2 to TRBJ1-6; D ambiguous. CDR1 and CDR2 from the germline V gene are SGHTA and FQGNSA. V was clipped by 1 base and J by 7 bases, with 14 bases between them. The CDR3 runs 16 residues. DNA for the CDR3: TGTGCCAGCAGCTTAGGGATCACCTGGGGAAATTCACCCCTCCACTTT. It is translated as CASSLGITWGNSPLHF.

This clonotype turned up a few times. The chain links TRBV29-1 to TRBJ1-1, with TRBD1 matching 7 bases. Germline CDR1 and CDR2: SQVTM and ANQGSEA. V was pared by 1 base and J by 1 base, with 3 bases of the junction left unmatched. The CDR3 runs 14 residues. CDR3 nucleotide sequence: TGCAGCGTTGAAGTCGGGACAGCGAACACTGAAGCTTTCTTT. Translating it yields CSVEVGTANTEAFF.

In this sample, this clonotype turned up once. This rearrangement joins TRBV7-9 to TRBJ1-5, with D unresolved. Germline lookup yields CDR1 SEHNR and CDR2 FQNEAQ (reference sequence). V lost 3 bases and J lost 3, with 6 bases in between. CDR3 length equals 13 residues. This chain's CDR3 is CASSFDNNQPQHF. The CDR3 coding sequence is TGTGCCAGCAGCTTTGATAACAATCAGCCCCAGCATTTT.

This clonotype was found a few times. The chain recombines TRBV7-2 with TRBJ2-7; 8 bases match TRBD1. The CDR3 length is 13 residues. Per germline, CDR1 SGHTA and CDR2 FQGNSA. V was pared by 1 base and J by 5 bases, with 1 base of the junction left unmatched. CDR3 sequence: CASSLGTGHEQYF. CDR3 in DNA: TGTGCCAGCAGCTTAGGGACAGGGCACGAGCAGTACTTC.

The V call is TRBV20-1, the J call TRBJ2-7; 7 bases line up with TRBD1. With V trimmed by 0 bases and J by 5 bases, 13 bases remained unmatched. Per the germline V gene, CDR1 is DFQATT and CDR2 is SNEGSKA (reference sequence). The length of the CDR3 is 16 residues. The CDR3 nucleotides are TGCAGTGCTAGAGATAACCTCAAAGGGGGCACGGACGAGCAGTACTTC. Translating it yields CSARDNLKGGTDEQYF.

The chain couples TRBV4-1 to TRBJ2-1; 8 bases map to TRBD1. Looked up from germline, CDR1 is MGHRA and CDR2 is YSYEKL. The trim removed 1 base at V and 7 bases at J, leaving 3 bases unmatched. The CDR3 contains 14 residues. As DNA, the CDR3 is TGCGCCAGCAGCCAAGTCCAGGGGGCAAATGAGCAGTTCTTC. Its translation: CASSQVQGANEQFF.

The J gene is TRBJ2-3, the V gene TRBV27; D is uncertain. The V end was cut by 6 bases, the J end by 0 bases, with 10 bases between. The CDR3 is 14 amino acids. CDR1 MNHEY and CDR2 SMNVEV come from the germline V gene (reference sequence). The CDR3 coding sequence is TGTGCCAGCAGAGGGTACCGGAGCACAGATACGCAGTATTTT. It is translated as CASRGYRSTDTQYF.

The V gene is TRBV5-1, the J gene TRBJ1-1; the D gene is possibly TRBD1 (5 bases). CDR3 length equals 14 residues. V was cut by 8 bases and J by 4 bases, with 18 bases left in between. Germline-derived CDR1 and CDR2 are SGHRS and YFSETQ. The CDR3 DNA is TGCGCCAGTATGGATACGGGGGGATTCACTGAAGCTTTCTTT. It yields the protein CASMDTGGFTEAFF.

This clonotype was seen a handful of times. This rearrangement joins TRBV28 to TRBJ2-3; D is uncertain. CDR3 size: 14 residues. CDR1 and CDR2 (germline): MDHEN, SYDVKM. V was trimmed by 3 bases and J by 4 bases, leaving 11 bases between them. The CDR3 coding sequence is TGTGCCAGCAGTTTCCCAGGCGGAGCAGATACGCAGTATTTT. Protein sequence: CASSFPGGADTQYF. Full variable domain (remainder filled in from reference TRBV28 and TRBJ2-3): DVKVTQSSRYLVKRTGEKVFLECVQDMDHENMFWYRQDPGLGLRLIYFSYDVKMKEKGDIPEGYSVSREKKERFSLILESASTNQTSMYLCASSFPGGADTQYFGPGTRLTVL.

In this sample, this clonotype turned up many times. This sequence joins TRBV2 and TRBJ2-7; D is uncertain. The V gene's germline CDR1 is SNHLY and CDR2 FYNNEI. Trimming cost V 3 bases and J 5 bases, with 14 bases left between them. CDR3 size: 14 residues. CDR3 amino acids: CASSDDLMVHEQYF. The CDR3 bases are TGTGCCAGCAGTGACGACCTCATGGTCCACGAGCAGTACTTC.

This clonotype occurred a few times. A much bigger clone sits one base away, suggesting this may be a read error. The chain carries TRBV28 and TRBJ2-4; D remains ambiguous. CDR1 is MDHEN and CDR2 is SYDVKM in the germline V gene. The CDR3 is 12 amino acids. V was shortened by 10 bases and J by 13 bases, with 20 bases between the two germline ends. The CDR3 reads CATLGQRTEQYF. DNA of the CDR3: TGTGCCACCCTTGGGCAGCGAACGGAGCAGTACTTC.

About this clonotype itself: This clone may be a read error of a much larger clone one base away. The chain joins TRBV27 to TRBJ2-1; D is unclear. Germline V lookup: CDR1 MNHEY, CDR2 SMNVEV (reference sequence). The CDR3 sequence is 14 residues long. V lost 4 bases, J lost 10 bases, and 17 bases lay in between. CDR3 nucleotides: TGTGCCAGCAGTTATAGGCAGTCCCTCTACGAGCAGTTCTTC. This gives the protein CASSYRQSLYEQFF.